This T cell receptor (beta chain) was captured by sequencing in a study of blood T cell repertoires in COVID-19. The ends lost 3 bases at V and 0 bases at J; junction bases unmatched: 3. Germline V gene sequence: CDR1 SGDLS, CDR2 YYNGEE. The CDR3 loop spans 15 amino acids. Participant ages covered about 18 to 95 years across 24 US areas. Membership in each cohort depended on participant-reported clinical history. Per the authors' pipeline: Amplification with reference gene primers provided the estimates of nucleated cell counts. Here immunoSEQ multiplex PCR was the method, and the copy in TCRdb shows in-frame clones only, minus some. V, J and clone size are taken as reported in that table, and D and trimming were inferred from the DNA itself. The sample holds under 150,000 clones, around 87% seen once.

Sequenced sample: PBMCs or T cells enriched from blood (not recorded which). V gene TRBV9 combines with J gene TRBJ2-1; 7 bases map to TRBD2. The sequence came from a woman in her twenties or thirties with acute COVID-19. CDR3 DNA: TGTGCCAGCAGCGGAAGCGGGGTCTCCTACAATGAGCAGTTCTTC. Its translation: CASSGSGVSYNEQFF.